Below are 29 T cell receptor beta chains sequenced from a single sample in a study of somatic mutations in cytotoxic T cells in rheumatoid arthritis. Sequenced by immunoSEQ multiplex PCR; TCRdb stores in-frame clones only, minus some. The repertoire consists of just over 15,000 clones, with under 80% occurring once and the leading ten covering 11% to 15%. Input material: CD8+ T cells sorted from blood. These receptors all come from an adult with rheumatoid arthritis.

This sequence joins TRBV4-2 and TRBJ1-3; a possible D gene is TRBD1 (5 bases). Germline V gives CDR1 LGHNA, CDR2 YNFKEQ. V dropped 0 bases and J dropped 0 bases, with 6 bases sitting between them. CDR3 size: 15 residues. The chain's CDR3 is CASSQEDSSGNTIYF. The CDR3 coding sequence is TGTGCCAGCAGCCAAGAAGACAGCTCTGGAAACACCATATATTTT.

The V and J genes are TRBV5-6 and TRBJ1-3; D might be TRBD1 (5 bases). Looked up from germline, CDR1 is SGHDT and CDR2 is YYEEEE. This CDR3 region has 15 residues. The V end lost 3 bases, the J end lost 3 bases, and 13 bases lay between the germline ends. For the CDR3, the DNA is TGTGCCAGCAGCTCCCTACAGGAATATGGAAACACCATATATTTT. It specifies CASSSLQEYGNTIYF.

This chain joins TRBV10-2 and TRBJ2-3, with 8 bases lining up with TRBD1. The CDR3 covers 20 residues. Per the germline V gene, CDR1 is WSHSY and CDR2 is SAAADI. The V segment lost 6 bases and the J segment 5 bases; nucleotides outside the gene matches: 25. The CDR3 is CASSTTLGTGLGRGGDTQYF. The CDR3, as DNA: TGCGCCAGCAGCACCACCCTCGGGACAGGCCTGGGAAGAGGGGGAGATACGCAGTATTTT.

The sample holds one count of this clone. The rearrangement joins TRBV10-2 to TRBJ2-5, with 8 bases matching TRBD2. Germline-derived CDR1 and CDR2 are WSHSY and SAAADI. This CDR3 comprises 13 residues. Trimming cost V 3 bases and J 4 bases; bases outside gene matches: 1. The CDR3 DNA reads as TGCGCCAGCAGTGACAGCGGGAGAGAGACCCAGTACTTC. Translated: CASSDSGRETQYF.

This sequence joins TRBV21-1 and TRBJ2-1; the tabulated D call, TRBD2, remains unverified against the DNA. TRBV21-1 is classified as a pseudogene. This CDR3 has 16 residues. This CDR3 reads CASSKVGRWPYNEQFF. Here the CDR3 DNA reads TGTGCCAGCAGCAAAGTGGGGAGATGGCCCTACAATGAGCAGTTCTTC.

This clone occurred once. V is TRBV6-1 and J is TRBJ2-7, with D perhaps TRBD1 (7 bases). V lost 8 bases, J lost 3 bases, and 17 bases lay in between. Looked up from germline, CDR1 is MNHNS and CDR2 is SASEGT. The CDR3 runs to 14 residues. CDR3: CASGVTQGGYEQYF. CDR3 sequence (DNA): TGTGCCAGCGGGGTAACTCAGGGGGGCTACGAGCAGTACTTC.

The chain uses TRBV7-2 and TRBJ2-7, with no clear D. Germline CDR1 and CDR2: SGHTA and FQGNSA. The CDR3 consists of 15 residues. The V gene lost 0 bases and the J gene lost 3 bases, with 12 bases spanning the gap. In DNA form, the CDR3 reads TGTGCCAGCAGCTTAGCGGGTGGTGGGCTCTACGAGCAGTACTTC. Protein: CASSLAGGGLYEQYF.

This clone has only a few counts. V is TRBV6-1 and J is TRBJ1-5, with D unclear. Germline lookup yields CDR1 MNHNS and CDR2 SASEGT. This CDR3 region has 12 residues. The germline V and J ends were trimmed by 8 bases and 6 bases, with 11 bases remaining between them. The CDR3 sequence: CASGAETQPQHF. The CDR3 region has the DNA TGTGCCAGCGGTGCGGAAACTCAGCCCCAGCATTTT.

CDR3 residues: CASSRTSGKSYEQYF. CDR3 in DNA: TGTGCCAGCAGTAGGACTAGCGGGAAGTCCTACGAGCAGTACTTC. The rearrangement links TRBV27 to TRBJ2-7; 12 nucleotides match TRBD2. This CDR3 has 15 amino acids. J was trimmed by 1 base and V by 5 bases; bases with no gene match: 3. Germline V lookup: CDR1 MNHEY, CDR2 SMNVEV (reference sequence).

The rearrangement links TRBV19 to TRBJ1-5, with D unclear. Germline assignment: CDR1 LNHDA and CDR2 SQIVND (reference sequence). This CDR3 has 14 amino acids. Trimming cost V 5 bases and J 0 bases, with 8 bases left between them. The DNA of the CDR3 is TGTGCCAGTAGTGTAGGATATAGCAATCAGCCCCAGCATTTT. It is translated as CASSVGYSNQPQHF.

This clone was seen more than once but under ten times. The rearrangement links TRBV7-9 to TRBJ1-1, with D unresolved. V shed 6 bases and J shed 1 base, with 6 bases lying between them. The CDR3 sequence is 12 residues long. Germline V gene sequence: CDR1 SEHNR, CDR2 FQNEAQ (reference sequence). The CDR3 sequence is CASRVGNTEAFF. For the CDR3, the DNA is TGTGCCAGCAGAGTCGGGAACACTGAAGCTTTCTTT.

The V call is TRBV6-4, the J call TRBJ2-7, with no clear D. The CDR3 has 15 residues. With 3 bases removed from V and 0 bases from J, the gap between germline ends came to 12 bases. Germline V gene sequence: CDR1 MRHNA, CDR2 SNTAGT. The CDR3 is CASSERFRSSYEQYF. The CDR3 DNA follows: TGTGCCAGCAGTGAACGGTTTAGGAGCTCCTACGAGCAGTACTTC.

The chain employs TRBV2 and TRBJ2-5; TRBD2 agrees at 9 bases. This CDR3 is built from 18 residues. Per the germline V gene, CDR1 is SNHLY and CDR2 is FYNNEI. J lost 3 bases, V lost 6 bases, and 17 bases had no gene match. The CDR3 is CASSAVGVASGAEETQYF. DNA for the CDR3: TGTGCCAGCAGCGCAGTAGGAGTCGCTAGCGGGGCAGAAGAGACCCAGTACTTC.

This chain connects TRBV4-1 to TRBJ1-1, with D possibly matching TRBD1 (5 bases). Germline CDR1 and CDR2: MGHRA and YSYEKL. V lost 0 bases and J lost 6, with 17 bases in between. The CDR3 has 16 amino acids. Written as DNA, the CDR3 is TGCGCCAGCAGCCAAGATTTTTTCGCGGGGGGGGCTGAAGCTTTCTTT. As protein: CASSQDFFAGGAEAFF.

The chain combines TRBV30 with TRBJ2-7, with no clear D. The V and J ends lost 8 bases and 0 bases respectively, with 20 bases between them. Germline V CDR1 and CDR2: GTSNPN, SVGIG (reference sequence). This CDR3 contains 15 residues. The CDR3 coding sequence is TGTGCCAGCAGCCTTGGGGTAACAAGCTCCTACGAGCAGTACTTC. It yields the protein CASSLGVTSSYEQYF.

This clone was seen only once. This chain links TRBV19 with TRBJ2-3; D may match TRBD1 or TRBD2 (5 bases each). V was cut by 5 bases and J by 5 bases, with 14 bases left in between. The CDR3 runs 14 residues. Germline loops: CDR1 LNHDA, CDR2 SQIVND (reference sequence). The DNA for the CDR3 is TGTGCCAGTAGTCCTAAAAGGGACGGAGATACGCAGTATTTT. Translating gives CASSPKRDGDTQYF.

The rearrangement uses TRBV27 and TRBJ1-5, with D possibly matching TRBD1 (5 bases). The V gene's germline CDR1 is MNHEY and CDR2 SMNVEV (reference sequence). V lost 8 bases, J lost 0 bases, and 8 bases lay in between. The CDR3 consists of 13 residues. DNA for the CDR3: TGTGCCAGCTTGGGGGATAGCAATCAGCCCCAGCATTTT. This sequence encodes CASLGDSNQPQHF.

V and J are TRBV2 and TRBJ2-7, with D maybe TRBD1 (5 bases). V lost 7 bases to trimming and J lost 2 bases, with 9 bases between them. The CDR3 contains 12 residues. CDR1 and CDR2 (germline): SNHLY, FYNNEI. CDR3 coding DNA: TGTGCCAGCAAAGGACAAGCCTACGAGCAGTACTTC. Translation gives CASKGQAYEQYF.

V usage is TRBV4-1 and J usage is TRBJ2-7; D possibly corresponds to TRBD1 (6 bases). Germline values: CDR1 MGHRA, CDR2 YSYEKL. V was cut by 5 bases and J by 7 bases, with 24 bases left in between. The CDR3 totals 16 residues. CDR3 region: CASSGEGGTTITEQYF. For the CDR3, the DNA is TGCGCCAGCAGCGGAGAAGGTGGGACAACTATAACGGAGCAGTACTTC.

This clone ranks as medium-sized. V gene TRBV6-4 combines with J gene TRBJ2-3; 8 bases are a match to TRBD1. V gave up 0 bases and J gave up 6 bases; unmatched junction bases: 5. The germline V gene has CDR1 MRHNA and CDR2 SNTAGT. The CDR3 extends over 15 amino acids. In nucleotides, the CDR3 is TGTGCCAGCAGTGACTCAGGACAGGGCTCCGATACGCAGTATTTT. It yields the protein CASSDSGQGSDTQYF.

V and J are TRBV25-1 and TRBJ2-7, with D perhaps matching TRBD1 or TRBD2 (5 bases each). V lost 0 bases to trimming and J lost 1 base, with 10 bases between them. Germline V CDR1 and CDR2: MGHDK, SYGVNS. The CDR3 sequence is 15 residues long. CDR3 sequence reads: CASSEYAGSSYEQYF. CDR3 DNA sequence: TGTGCCAGCAGTGAATACGCAGGGAGTTCCTACGAGCAGTACTTC.

This clone was seen more than once but under ten times. DNA for the CDR3: TGTGCCAGCAGCACCAGTGACTACGAGCAGTACTTC. Protein product: CASSTSDYEQYF. The chain recombines TRBV4-2 with TRBJ2-7; no clear D gene. The CDR3 extends over 12 amino acids. Germline V gene lookup returns CDR1 LGHNA and CDR2 YNFKEQ. V lost 5 bases and J 3 bases, leaving 8 bases between the germline ends.

This chain connects TRBV6-4 to TRBJ1-2; perhaps TRBD1 as D (6 bases). The CDR3 sequence is 14 residues long. Trimming left V 0 bases short and J 7 bases short, with 12 bases between. Germline CDR1 is MRHNA and CDR2 is SNTAGT. The DNA of the CDR3 is TGTGCCAGCAGTGACTCTGCAGGGGAGGGTGGCTACACCTTC. This translates into CASSDSAGEGGYTF.

This clone is a singleton in its sample. V and J are TRBV4-2 and TRBJ2-1; 9 bases align to TRBD1. The trim removed 2 bases at V and 3 bases at J, leaving 2 bases unmatched. Germline V gene sequence: CDR1 LGHNA, CDR2 YNFKEQ. The CDR3 is 15 residues long. Written as DNA, the CDR3 is TGTGCCAGCAGCCAACGACAGGGGGTCTACAATGAGCAGTTCTTC. This encodes CASSQRQGVYNEQFF.

The V gene is TRBV15, the J gene TRBJ1-2, with TRBD1 identical over 9 bases. The CDR3 has 14 residues. CDR1 and CDR2 (germline): LNHNV, YYDKDF (reference sequence). Trimming at V came to 5 bases and at J to 7 bases, leaving 8 bases not matched to a gene. The CDR3 sequence is CATSARDRAFGYTF. The CDR3 bases are TGTGCCACCAGCGCCCGGGACAGGGCGTTTGGCTACACCTTC.

The chain joins TRBV27 to TRBJ2-1; 7 nucleotides agree with TRBD2. Germline CDR1 is MNHEY and CDR2 is SMNVEV (reference sequence). This CDR3 contains 14 residues. V lost 3 bases to trimming and J lost 10 bases; unmatched junction nucleotides: 9. This CDR3 is CASSFLADPAEQFF. The CDR3 bases are TGTGCCAGCAGTTTTCTAGCGGACCCCGCGGAGCAGTTCTTC.

This chain joins TRBV6-1 and TRBJ2-7, with TRBD2 matching 10 bases. The CDR3 length is 15 residues. V was clipped by 6 bases and J by 1 base; unmatched bases: 6. Germline V gene lookup returns CDR1 MNHNS and CDR2 SASEGT. CDR3 DNA: TGTGCCAGCAGCAAGGGACTAGCGAGGTCCTACGAGCAGTACTTC. Its translation: CASSKGLARSYEQYF.

This chain joins TRBV5-4 and TRBJ2-7; 15 bases line up with TRBD2. This CDR3 contains 15 residues. Germline CDR1 is SGHNT and CDR2 is YYREEE (reference sequence). V shed 4 bases, J shed 6 bases, and the junction held 5 bases outside the gene matches. DNA for the CDR3: TGTGCCAGCAGCCCGGGACTAGCGGGGGGAGTCGAGCAGTACTTC. This gives the protein CASSPGLAGGVEQYF. Based on the CDR3 plus reference TRBV5-4 and TRBJ2-7, the full variable domain is ETGVTQSPTHLIKTRGQQVTLRCSSQSGHNTVSWYQQALGQGPQFIFQYYREEENGRGNFPPRFSGLQFPNYSSELNVNALELDDSALYLCASSPGLAGGVEQYFGPGTRLTVT.

The genes are TRBV9 and TRBJ2-7; D tentatively reads TRBD1 or TRBD2 (5 bases each). Trimming stripped 2 bases from V and 5 bases from J, with 11 bases between. Per the germline V gene, CDR1 is SGDLS and CDR2 is YYNGEE. There are 13 residues in the CDR3. The DNA for the CDR3 is TGTGCCAGCAGCGTCCCCGGGGACGACGAGCAGTACTTC. This sequence encodes CASSVPGDDEQYF. The full variable domain, its missing parts supplied by reference TRBV9 and TRBJ2-7, is DSGVTQTPKHLITATGQRVTLRCSPRSGDLSVYWYQQSLDQGLQFLIQYYNGEERAKGNILERFSAQQFPDLHSELNLSSLELGDSALYFCASSVPGDDEQYFGPGTRLTVT.